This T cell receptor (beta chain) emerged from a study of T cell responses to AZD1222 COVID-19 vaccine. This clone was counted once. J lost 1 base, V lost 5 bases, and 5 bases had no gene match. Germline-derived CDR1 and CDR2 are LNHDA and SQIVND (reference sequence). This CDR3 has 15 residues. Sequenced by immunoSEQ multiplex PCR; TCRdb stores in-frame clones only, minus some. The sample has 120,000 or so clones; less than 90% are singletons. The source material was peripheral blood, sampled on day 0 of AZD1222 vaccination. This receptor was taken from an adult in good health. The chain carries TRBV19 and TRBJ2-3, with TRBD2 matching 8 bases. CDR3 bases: TGTGCCAGTAGTTTCCCGGGGGGGGGCACAGATACGCAGTATTTT. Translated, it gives CASSFPGGGTDTQYF.